This T cell receptor (beta chain) was identified in a study of identifying expanded T cells in peripheral blood. Sequencing was performed with immunoSEQ multiplex PCR; in TCRdb, only in-frame clones are kept and a portion is missing. The sample yields approximately 140,000 clones, approximately 86% seen once. Healthy donors had no documented immune events, such as infections, while sampled. A word on this clone: Its antigen remains unidentified.

Points from the study as a whole: Across healthy donors, higher total template counts meant significantly greater approximately 2-week count variance. Technical replicates showed around 1.2 changed clones; approximately 2 weeks 15 to 20; four weeks 19.

The V end lost 5 bases, the J end lost 3 bases, and 17 bases lay between the germline ends. The germline gives CDR1 SGHRS, CDR2 YFSETQ. The CDR3 is made up of 15 amino acids. The clonotype comes from a person aged 18-70 years in good health. Sequencing was performed on blood. The rearrangement joins TRBV5-1 to TRBJ1-1, with D possibly matching TRBD1 (6 bases). DNA for the CDR3: TGCGCCAGCAGTAATACAGGGATGTTTGACACTGAAGCTTTCTTT. Translation: CASSNTGMFDTEAFF.